This T cell receptor (beta chain) comes out of a study of blood T cell repertoires in COVID-19. Turning to the study itself: Samples came from the United States, Italy and Spain, spanning acute and convalescent COVID-19. PBMCs, B-cell-depleted T cells, or T cells provided the cDNA or gDNA that made up the material.

Here immunoSEQ multiplex PCR was the method, and the copy in TCRdb shows in-frame clones only, minus some. The sample holds about 480,000 clones, 88% seen once. Recruited during active infection, patients (from Seattle) were subsequently followed longitudinally. The clonotype was recovered from a woman aged 45-59 years with COVID-19, enrolled during active disease. Material: peripheral blood.

The CDR3 DNA is TGTGCCAGCAGCTTGGGCGGGGGGGGAGAGACCCAGTACTTC. Translating gives CASSLGGGGETQYF. The chain couples TRBV5-5 to TRBJ2-5, with 9 bases aligning to TRBD2. CDR3 length: 14 residues. Trimming took 0 bases from V and 4 from J; bases not matched to a gene: 1. CDR1 and CDR2 (germline): SGHKS, YYEKEE (reference sequence).